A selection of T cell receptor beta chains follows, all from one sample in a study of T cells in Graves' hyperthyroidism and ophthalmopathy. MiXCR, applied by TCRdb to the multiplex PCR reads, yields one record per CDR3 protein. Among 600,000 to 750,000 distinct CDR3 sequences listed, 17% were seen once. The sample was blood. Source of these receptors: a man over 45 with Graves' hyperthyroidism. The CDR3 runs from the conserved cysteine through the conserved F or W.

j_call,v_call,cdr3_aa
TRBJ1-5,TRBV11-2,CASSLGYGTGGGQPQHF
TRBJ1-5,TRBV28,CASSPSFPDQPQHF
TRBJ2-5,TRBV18,CASSPGAGEETQYF
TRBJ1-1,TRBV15,CATRGGYEYTEAFF
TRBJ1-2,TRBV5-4,CASSLLGTANYGYTF
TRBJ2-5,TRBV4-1,CASSQEGHRAGETQYF
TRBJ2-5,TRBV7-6,CASSFFRGRGETQYF
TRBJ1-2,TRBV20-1,CSASDPMDANLGGYTF
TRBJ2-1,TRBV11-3,CASSLGTGREQFF
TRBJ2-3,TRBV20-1,CSARALVPSGSTDTQYF
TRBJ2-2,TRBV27,CASSPRLAGNVAGELFF
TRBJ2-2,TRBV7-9,CASSLEGSGLDIPGELFF
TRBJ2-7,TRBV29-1,CSARGSTSSYEQYF
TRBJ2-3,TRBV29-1,CSVAGTGGDDTQYF
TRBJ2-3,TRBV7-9,CASSLVGAQEFHTQYF
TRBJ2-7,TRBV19,CASRASQNPSYEQYF
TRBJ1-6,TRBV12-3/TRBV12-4,CASSLVRGPANSPLHF
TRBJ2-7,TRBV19,CASSISRTYEQYF
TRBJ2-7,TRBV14,CASSQDKFGGRADTEQYF
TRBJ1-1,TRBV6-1,CASSTGGVSYTEAFF
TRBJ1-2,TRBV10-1,CASSVTANYGYTF
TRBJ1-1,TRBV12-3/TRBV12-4,CASSPVPDRERAFF
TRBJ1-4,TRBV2,CASSQRISTNEKLFF
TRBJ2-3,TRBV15,CATSRGTSGSTDTQYF
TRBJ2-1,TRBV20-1,CSARVSTSGSWSYNEQFF
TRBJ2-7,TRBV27,CASSALGLAGGYEQYF
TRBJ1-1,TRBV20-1,CSAKRQGEAFF
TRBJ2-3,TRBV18,CASSPNRGTDTQYF
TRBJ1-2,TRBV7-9,CASSLAAGHDYGYTF
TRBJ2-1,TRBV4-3,CASSQGTSGVNNEQFF
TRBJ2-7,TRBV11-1,CASSVTRGPYEQYF
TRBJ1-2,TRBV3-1,CASSQNRDDYTF
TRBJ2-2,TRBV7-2,CASRPGLAGTGELFF
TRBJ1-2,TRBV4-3,CASSQDLAQESYTF
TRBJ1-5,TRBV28,CASSSHLQGSQPQHF
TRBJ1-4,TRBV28,CASSLIPESNEKLFF
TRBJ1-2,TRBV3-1,CASTRFGAEPNYGYTF
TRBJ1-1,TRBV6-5,CASSYSRQGADTEAFF
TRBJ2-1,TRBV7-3,CASSPDPPYNEQFF
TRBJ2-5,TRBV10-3,CAARPAILAAQETQYF
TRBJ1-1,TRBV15,CATYLGVRGADTEAFF
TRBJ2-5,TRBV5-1,CASSPRGPFNVETQYF
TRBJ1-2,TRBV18,CASSPSGTGPNYGYTF
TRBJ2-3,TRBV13,CASSSDDPDSSGRTDTQYF
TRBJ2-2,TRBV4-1,CASSPSLQRTGELFF
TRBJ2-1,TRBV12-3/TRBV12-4,CASSLEGPEQFF
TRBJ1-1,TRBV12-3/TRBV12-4,CASSRRQGTRMNTEAFF
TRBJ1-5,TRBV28,CASSDRGAKSNQPQHF
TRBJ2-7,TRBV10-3,CAISESSESYEQYF
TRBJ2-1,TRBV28,CASSLMAYEQFF
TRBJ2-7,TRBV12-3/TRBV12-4,CASSLGALTYEQYF
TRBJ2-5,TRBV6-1,CASSYGFWREGRETQYF
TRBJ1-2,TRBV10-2,CASSDARGGGGYTF
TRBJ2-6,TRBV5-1,CASSLVPGATVLTF
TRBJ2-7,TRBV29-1,CSVGDRFTYEQYF